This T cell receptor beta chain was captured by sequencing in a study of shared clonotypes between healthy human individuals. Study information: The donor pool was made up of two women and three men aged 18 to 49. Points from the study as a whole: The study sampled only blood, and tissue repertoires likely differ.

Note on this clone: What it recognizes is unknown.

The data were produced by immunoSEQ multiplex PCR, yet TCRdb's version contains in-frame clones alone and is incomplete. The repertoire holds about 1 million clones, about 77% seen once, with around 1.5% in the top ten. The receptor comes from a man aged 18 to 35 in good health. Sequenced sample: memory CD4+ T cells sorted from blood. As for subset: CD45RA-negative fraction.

The CDR3, as DNA: TGTGCCAGCAGCTTCACGACTAGCGGACAAGAGACCCAGTACTTC. Translated, it gives CASSFTTSGQETQYF. V gene TRBV7-9 combines with J gene TRBJ2-5, with TRBD2 matching 9 bases. Losses at the gene ends were 3 bases for V and 2 bases for J; bases not matched to a gene: 4. The CDR3 is 15 residues long. The V gene's germline CDR1 is SEHNR and CDR2 FQNEAQ (reference sequence).